This T cell receptor (beta chain) stems from a study of OX40 agonist ivuxolimab in advanced cancers. The method was immunoSEQ multiplex PCR; TCRdb's version includes in-frame clones alone and lacks a portion of them. The table lists about 36,000 clones, about 88% of them singletons. CDR1 SGHTA and CDR2 FQGNSA come from the germline V gene. The V and J ends lost 3 bases and 0 bases respectively, with 11 bases between them. This CDR3 region has 15 residues. The sample here was CD4+ or CD8+ T cells sorted from blood, taken in a trial of the OX40 agonist ivuxolimab. The J gene is TRBJ2-5, the V gene TRBV7-2, with D tentatively TRBD2 (6 bases). The TCR originated in an adult with an advanced solid tumor such as melanoma, head and neck, liver or kidney cancer. The CDR3 DNA is TGTGCCAGCAGCTTGTTCGGGGGAAACCAAGAGACCCAGTACTTC. Its translation: CASSLFGGNQETQYF.